Following are 32 T cell receptor beta chains from one sample sequenced in a study of beta chain features in type 1 diabetes. The whole isolated RNA underwent reverse transcription, so sequencing captured expressed TCRB transcripts. Some clones are missing from TCRdb's copy, which holds only in-frame ones; the method was immunoSEQ multiplex PCR. This table holds hundreds of thousands of clones, about an eighth found once. The sequenced sample was naive CD4+ T cells from blood. The origin of the receptors is a woman between 18 and 29 years old in good health.

This clone was counted between two and nine times. The chain employs TRBV5-6 and TRBJ2-4, with 8 bases fitting TRBD1. The CDR3 totals 15 residues. Germline values: CDR1 SGHDT, CDR2 YYEEEE. J was trimmed by 6 bases and V by 0 bases; bases with no gene match: 5. As DNA, the CDR3 is TGTGCCAGCAGCTTGGACCCGGGGACAGGAAACATTCAGTACTTC. Translating it yields CASSLDPGTGNIQYF.

This clone was seen more than once but under ten times. The J gene is TRBJ2-1, the V gene TRBV5-1; D is undetermined. Germline CDR1 and CDR2: SGHRS and YFSETQ. The V end lost 1 base, the J end lost 9 bases, and 11 bases lay between the germline ends. This CDR3 has 13 amino acids. CDR3 sequence reads: CASSLTTGAEQFF. The CDR3 DNA is TGCGCCAGCAGCTTGACGACGGGTGCTGAGCAGTTCTTC.

The chain couples TRBV5-1 to TRBJ2-6; the D gene is possibly TRBD1 (6 bases). The CDR3 loop spans 18 amino acids. CDR1 is SGHRS, CDR2 YFSETQ, per germline. Trimming stripped 4 bases from V and 0 bases from J, with 17 bases between. The CDR3 sequence is CASSPTGYAHSGANVLTF. CDR3 DNA sequence: TGCGCCAGCAGCCCTACAGGGTACGCGCACTCTGGGGCCAACGTCCTGACTTTC.

The CDR3 bases are TGCGCCAGCAGCTTATCACAGCGCACCGAGCAGTACTTC. It specifies CASSLSQRTEQYF. This sequence joins TRBV5-1 and TRBJ2-7; D gene uncertain. V was cut by 2 bases and J by 6 bases, with 12 bases left in between. In germline, CDR1 is SGHRS, CDR2 YFSETQ. The CDR3 runs to 13 residues.

The genes are TRBV18 and TRBJ2-7; 12 bases fit TRBD2. The CDR3 runs 16 residues. Germline V CDR1 and CDR2: KGHSH, LQKENI. V shed 2 bases, J shed 2 bases, and the junction held 4 bases outside the gene matches. CDR3 coding DNA: TGTGCCAGCTCACCATATGGACTAGCGGGACCCTACGAGCAGTACTTC. It codes for CASSPYGLAGPYEQYF.

The rearrangement links TRBV12-2 to TRBJ2-2; the table gives TRBD1 as D, unverified against the DNA. TRBV12-2 corresponds to a pseudogene. The CDR3 consists of 16 residues. The chain's CDR3 is CASRRDRGRCTGELFF. DNA of the CDR3: TGTGCAAGTCGCCGAGACAGGGGGCGCTGCACCGGGGAGCTGTTTTTT.

The chain couples TRBV5-4 to TRBJ2-3, with TRBD1 identical over 8 bases. In germline, CDR1 is SGHNT, CDR2 YYREEE (reference sequence). The CDR3 length is 13 residues. Trimming cost V 9 bases and J 1 base; bases outside gene matches: 4. CDR3 nucleotides: TGTGCCAACTCGGGACAGGGCACAGATACGCAGTATTTT. It translates to CANSGQGTDTQYF.

The V and J genes are TRBV15 and TRBJ1-4; D remains ambiguous. Per the germline V gene, CDR1 is LNHNV and CDR2 is YYDKDF (reference sequence). CDR3 length equals 13 residues. Trimming took off 0 bases at V and 7 bases at J, with 6 bases between the two ends. The CDR3 region is CATSRDHGEKLFF. DNA of the CDR3: TGTGCCACCAGCAGAGATCACGGTGAAAAACTGTTTTTT.

V gene TRBV29-1 combines with J gene TRBJ1-6, with 8 nucleotides matching TRBD1. V shed 7 bases, J shed 15 bases, and the junction held 8 bases outside the gene matches. The CDR3 covers 11 residues. Germline lookup yields CDR1 SQVTM and CDR2 ANQGSEA. The CDR3 here is CSGGSRGLLHF. For the CDR3, the DNA is TGCAGCGGTGGGAGCAGGGGGCTCCTCCACTTT.

As for this clone: This same CDR3 is encoded by further DNA sequences in the sample. The chain combines TRBV5-1 with TRBJ2-5; D call uncertain. Germline V gives CDR1 SGHRS, CDR2 YFSETQ. This CDR3 comprises 11 residues. With 3 bases removed from V and 4 bases from J, the gap between germline ends came to 4 bases. The CDR3 DNA reads as TGCGCCAGCAGCTCTCGAGAGACCCAGTACTTC. Translation: CASSSRETQYF.

This clone occurred a few times. The V and J genes are TRBV14 and TRBJ2-1, with 10 bases identical to TRBD2. The CDR3 extends over 14 amino acids. Germline values: CDR1 SGHDN, CDR2 FVKESK. With V trimmed by 6 bases and J by 9 bases, 8 bases remained unmatched. The CDR3 region has the DNA TGTGCCAGCAGGGGGGCTAGCGGGAGTGGTGAGCAGTTCTTC. It codes for CASRGASGSGEQFF.

The chain employs TRBV30 and TRBJ1-1; D is ambiguous. The CDR3 contains 14 residues. Trimming removed 5 bases at V and 1 base at J, with 14 bases between. Germline V gene sequence: CDR1 GTSNPN, CDR2 SVGIG (reference sequence). CDR3 sequence reads: CAWFSPRANTEAFF. The CDR3 DNA reads as TGTGCCTGGTTCTCCCCCCGGGCGAACACTGAAGCTTTCTTT. Filled out from reference TRBV30 and TRBJ1-1, the complete variable domain reads SQTIHQWPATLVQPVGSPLSLECTVEGTSNPNLYWYRQAAGRGLQLLFYSVGIGQISSEVPQNLSASRPQDRQFILSSKKLLLSDSGFYLCAWFSPRANTEAFFGQGTRLTVV.

The gene calls are TRBV9 and TRBJ2-1; no firm D call. Per the germline V gene, CDR1 is SGDLS and CDR2 is YYNGEE. Trimming removed 4 bases at V and 2 bases at J, with 13 bases between. This CDR3 spans 15 amino acids. The CDR3 DNA sequence: TGTGCCAGCAGCTTGCGACAAGGGACCTACAATGAGCAGTTCTTC. It encodes CASSLRQGTYNEQFF. Using reference TRBV9 and TRBJ2-1 for the parts outside the CDR3, the full variable domain is DSGVTQTPKHLITATGQRVTLRCSPRSGDLSVYWYQQSLDQGLQFLIQYYNGEERAKGNILERFSAQQFPDLHSELNLSSLELGDSALYFCASSLRQGTYNEQFFGPGTRLTVL.

The chain uses TRBV4-1 and TRBJ1-4; the D gene is possibly TRBD1 (5 bases). This CDR3 contains 16 residues. Germline lookup yields CDR1 MGHRA and CDR2 YSYEKL. Trimming took 4 bases from V and 7 from J, leaving 19 bases between them. DNA of the CDR3: TGCGCCAGCAGCCTATCTGCGGGGACGGGAGGTGAAAAACTGTTTTTT. Protein product: CASSLSAGTGGEKLFF.

The rearrangement links TRBV15 to TRBJ2-4; D perhaps matches TRBD2 (5 bases). This CDR3 is built from 14 residues. Per germline, CDR1 LNHNV and CDR2 YYDKDF (reference sequence). Trimming left V 5 bases short and J 6 bases short, with 14 bases between. The CDR3 loop reads CATSPRALGNIQYF. CDR3 sequence (DNA): TGTGCCACCAGCCCGAGGGCTCTGGGAAACATTCAGTACTTC.

The V and J genes are TRBV5-1 and TRBJ1-1; TRBD1 matches 7 bases. After removal of 4 bases from V and 4 bases from J, the junction contained 7 bases not matched to a gene. The CDR3 totals 14 residues. CDR1 and CDR2 from the germline V gene are SGHRS and YFSETQ. The CDR3 nucleotides are TGCGCCAGCAGCCTGTCGACAGGGAGCACTGAAGCTTTCTTT. This translates into CASSLSTGSTEAFF.

This clone was detected a few times. The chain recombines TRBV7-2 with TRBJ2-5; D might be TRBD1 (6 bases). V lost 5 bases to trimming and J lost 5 bases, with 12 bases between them. The V gene's germline CDR1 is SGHTA and CDR2 FQGNSA. This CDR3 spans 13 amino acids. CDR3 coding DNA: TGTGCCAGCAGCGCTGACAGGCGGGAGACCCAGTACTTC. This translates into CASSADRRETQYF.

The chain couples TRBV6-5 to TRBJ2-5; the D call may be TRBD1 or TRBD2 (6 bases each). Per the germline V gene, CDR1 is MNHEY and CDR2 is SVGAGI. Trimming pared 0 bases from V and 2 bases from J, leaving 13 bases between. The CDR3 loop spans 16 amino acids. DNA of the CDR3: TGTGCCAGCAGTTACTCGCTTCTAGGGGGGCAAGAGACCCAGTACTTC. This gives the protein CASSYSLLGGQETQYF.

This clone was detected a few times. CDR3 region: CASSLGVLETQYF. DNA for the CDR3: TGCGCCAGCAGCTTGGGGGTCCTGGAGACCCAGTACTTC. The chain employs TRBV5-1 and TRBJ2-5; D remains ambiguous. The V end lost 0 bases, the J end lost 5 bases, and 8 bases lay between the germline ends. Per the germline V gene, CDR1 is SGHRS and CDR2 is YFSETQ. The CDR3 loop spans 13 amino acids.

This chain connects TRBV2 to TRBJ2-1, with D possibly matching TRBD1 (5 bases). Germline CDR1 SNHLY, CDR2 FYNNEI. V lost 7 bases, J lost 2 bases, and 15 bases lay in between. CDR3 length: 15 amino acids. The DNA for the CDR3 is TGTGCCAGCAACTGGAATAGGGGTGCCTACAATGAGCAGTTCTTC. Translated: CASNWNRGAYNEQFF.

This chain links TRBV18 with TRBJ1-3; D remains ambiguous. Germline loops: CDR1 KGHSH, CDR2 LQKENI. This CDR3 comprises 13 residues. Trimming removed 3 bases from V and 3 bases from J, with 6 bases in between. The CDR3: CASSPQSGNTIYF. Written as DNA, the CDR3 is TGTGCCAGCTCACCCCAGAGTGGAAACACCATATATTTT.

The gene calls are TRBV6-5 and TRBJ2-1, with D tentatively TRBD2 (5 bases). Germline V gene data show CDR1 as MNHEY and CDR2 as SVGAGI. The CDR3 totals 12 residues. The V gene lost 6 bases and the J gene lost 12 bases, with 15 bases spanning the gap. This CDR3 is CASRTGLLPQFF. The CDR3 coding sequence is TGTGCCAGCAGGACTGGACTCCTGCCGCAGTTCTTC.

Here the CDR3 reads CASSQVAGEKLFF. The CDR3 DNA sequence: TGCGCCAGCAGCCAAGTTGCCGGTGAAAAACTGTTTTTT. The chain combines TRBV4-1 with TRBJ1-4, with no clear D. CDR3 size: 13 residues. Deletions cut 1 base from V and 7 bases from J, with 7 bases between. The germline gives CDR1 MGHRA, CDR2 YSYEKL.

This chain uses TRBV7-9 with TRBJ2-1, with 8 nucleotides matching TRBD2. Per the germline V gene, CDR1 is SEHNR and CDR2 is FQNEAQ (reference sequence). CDR3 size: 14 residues. Losses at the gene ends were 5 bases for V and 7 bases for J; bases not matched to a gene: 7. The CDR3 region has the DNA TGTGCCAGCAGCACAACTAGCGGTAGTAATGAGCAGTTCTTC. Its protein is CASSTTSGSNEQFF.

The V and J genes are TRBV30 and TRBJ1-1; D not resolved. V lost 0 bases and J lost 11, with 16 bases in between. Per the germline V gene, CDR1 is GTSNPN and CDR2 is SVGIG (reference sequence). This CDR3 region has 13 residues. The CDR3 loop is CAWSVLPPPWAFF. The DNA of the CDR3 is TGTGCCTGGAGTGTACTGCCCCCGCCCTGGGCTTTCTTT.

This clone was seen repeatedly, ten times or more. The chain joins TRBV29-1 to TRBJ2-7; perhaps D is TRBD1 or TRBD2 (5 bases each). The germline gives CDR1 SQVTM, CDR2 ANQGSEA. The CDR3 spans 14 residues. Trimming stripped 7 bases from V and 0 bases from J, with 16 bases between. CDR3 DNA sequence: TGCAGCGCGACCTACTTAGGGACCTCCTACGAGCAGTACTTC. Encoded protein: CSATYLGTSYEQYF.

This clone was detected a few times. V and J are TRBV4-1 and TRBJ1-2, with no clear D. Deletions cut 1 base from V and 4 bases from J, with 13 bases between. Germline lookup yields CDR1 MGHRA and CDR2 YSYEKL. This CDR3 has 15 residues. The CDR3 region is CASSQVPGFRYGYTF. CDR3 bases: TGCGCCAGCAGCCAAGTCCCCGGTTTCCGCTATGGCTACACCTTC.

There are a few counts of this clone. The chain uses TRBV5-4 and TRBJ1-4, with D perhaps matching TRBD1 (5 bases). CDR3 length: 16 residues. CDR1 SGHNT and CDR2 YYREEE come from the germline V gene (reference sequence). Trimming pared 2 bases from V and 1 base from J, leaving 12 bases between. The CDR3 DNA follows: TGTGCCAGCAGCTTCGGAGGGGCTAAAACTAATGAAAAACTGTTTTTT. This codes for CASSFGGAKTNEKLFF.

This CDR3 reads CASSVVSGGSNAQYF. In nucleotides, the CDR3 is TGTGCCAGCAGCGTAGTTAGCGGGGGGTCTAACGCGCAGTATTTT. The J gene is TRBJ2-3, the V gene TRBV9; TRBD2 agrees at 10 bases. CDR1 and CDR2 (germline): SGDLS, YYNGEE. This CDR3 has 15 amino acids. Trimming at V came to 0 bases and at J to 10 bases, leaving 8 bases not matched to a gene.

This clone has a handful of counts. This rearrangement joins TRBV4-1 to TRBJ2-3, with D maybe TRBD2 (6 bases). V lost 3 bases and J lost 4, with 11 bases in between. Per germline, CDR1 MGHRA and CDR2 YSYEKL. The CDR3 has 14 amino acids. The CDR3 here is CASSHDGSADTQYF. The CDR3, as DNA: TGCGCCAGCAGCCATGACGGGAGTGCAGATACGCAGTATTTT.

Only a few counts were recorded for this clone. V and J are TRBV7-9 and TRBJ1-2; 7 bases fit TRBD1. Germline V lookup: CDR1 SEHNR, CDR2 FQNEAQ (reference sequence). This CDR3 is built from 14 residues. V lost 7 bases, J lost 8 bases, and 13 bases stayed unmatched. CDR3 loop: CASTSPGQTWGYTF. The CDR3 DNA follows: TGTGCCAGCACCTCACCGGGACAGACGTGGGGCTACACCTTC.

The CDR3 DNA follows: TGCGCCAGCAGAGAACGGAGTGGCTACACCTTC. It codes for CASRERSGYTF. The J gene is TRBJ1-2, the V gene TRBV5-1; D not certain. With 5 bases removed from V and 7 bases from J, the gap between germline ends came to 9 bases. This CDR3 contains 11 residues. Germline V gene lookup returns CDR1 SGHRS and CDR2 YFSETQ.